This section outlines one TCR beta chain sequence together with its context. MiXCR, run by TCRdb on the RT-PCR reads, gives a single entry per CDR3 protein. The table includes about 680,000 distinct CDR3 sequences, 13% to 15% detected once. Trimming stripped 1 base from V and 4 bases from J, with 16 bases between. CDR1 and CDR2 (germline): MRHNA, SNTAGT. This CDR3 is 16 amino acids long. The chain uses TRBV6-4 and TRBJ1-2; tentatively, D is TRBD1 (6 bases). The clonotype comes from a female donor in good health, serving as a healthy control. Sequencing was carried out using memory CD4+ T cells from blood. For the CDR3, the DNA is TGTGCCAGCAGTGACTTAACAGGGAGGGACCTCTATGGCTACACCTTC. Protein sequence: CASSDLTGRDLYGYTF.